This T cell receptor beta chain came from a study of CD8 T cells in ankylosing spondylitis. Turning to this clonotype: What it binds is not known.

Broader study findings: A TCR beta motif of several highly homologous variants seemed to mark ankylosing spondylitis blood.

Each TCR beta library was made by quantitative 5'-RACE that incorporated molecular barcodes. TCRdb ran MiXCR on the 5' RACE reads and lists one entry per CDR3 protein. The sample has about 540,000 distinct CDR3 sequences; roughly 13% are singletons. With 5 bases removed from V and 2 bases from J, the gap between germline ends came to 11 bases. This CDR3 has 14 amino acids. Per the germline V gene, CDR1 is SGHTA and CDR2 is FQGNSA. The chain uses TRBV7-2 and TRBJ2-3; D ambiguous. Material for sequencing was blood, either unsorted or a sorted T cell fraction (not recorded which). This sequence originates from a male donor with ankylosing spondylitis. CDR3 nucleotide sequence: TGTGCCAGCAGCCCTTGGGCTAACACAGATACGCAGTATTTT. The encoded protein is CASSPWANTDTQYF.